This entry is about one TCR beta chain. Produced via immunoSEQ multiplex PCR; TCRdb's table is partial and in-frame only. The sample consists of more than 95,000 clones, approximately 90% of them appearing once. These data originate in a study of blood T cell repertoires in COVID-19. The CDR3 spans 15 residues. The V and J ends lost 2 bases and 3 bases respectively, with 13 bases between them. The V gene's germline CDR1 is SGHNT and CDR2 YENEEA. The TCR was taken from a man aged 50 to 60 in a cohort sampled during active COVID-19. The material sequenced was peripheral blood. This chain uses TRBV11-3 with TRBJ1-1, with a possible D match to TRBD1 (5 bases). The chain's CDR3 is CASSLQGGGYTEAFF. DNA for the CDR3: TGTGCCAGCAGCTTACAGGGTGGTGGTTACACTGAAGCTTTCTTT. The entire variable domain, with the rest obtained from reference TRBV11-3 and TRBJ1-1, is as follows: EAGVVQSPRYKIIEKKQPVAFWCNPISGHNTLYWYLQNLGQGPELLIRYENEEAVDDSQLPKDRFSAERLKGVDSTLKIQPAELGDSAVYLCASSLQGGGYTEAFFGQGTRLTVV.